Presented here are 13 T cell receptor beta chains from one specimen sequenced in a study of tumor-infiltrating lymphocytes in primary liver carcinoma. Unsorted whole blood served as the source of blood RNA, and germline DNA was extracted as well. cDNA specific to TCR beta was made from about 550 ng of total RNA, with a constant-region primer employed for priming. Investigators got TCR beta libraries out of three nested multiplex PCR rounds, done with slightly modified ARM-PCR. A C-beta reverse primer and TRBV1-TRBV30 forward primers served in each of the first two PCR rounds, at ten to eleven cycles apiece. Using its own MiXCR run on the multiplex PCR reads, TCRdb lists one record per CDR3 protein. In the table there are approximately 330,000 distinct CDR3 sequences, around 60% of which are singletons. Sequencing input: peripheral blood. The receptors derive from a man in his forties with primary liver carcinoma and hepatitis B virus infection.

This clonotype was seen only a few times. The V gene is TRBV6-1, the J gene TRBJ2-7, with unresolved D. The germline V gene has CDR1 MNHNS and CDR2 SASEGT. Trimming removed 8 bases from V and 3 bases from J, with 17 bases in between. The CDR3 contains 14 residues. DNA of the CDR3: TGTGCCAGCCTCCCCCAGCCCCTCCACTACGAGCAGTACTTC. It encodes CASLPQPLHYEQYF.

As regards this clonotype: A much larger clone sits a single nucleotide away, making a read error possible. The chain links TRBV6-5 to TRBJ2-5; maybe TRBD2 (6 bases). The CDR3 has 17 residues. Germline lookup yields CDR1 MNHEY and CDR2 SVGAGI. V was shortened by 7 bases and J by 4 bases, with 25 bases between the two germline ends. The CDR3 region is CASNQRVRGFGSETQYF. CDR3 DNA: TGTGCCAGCAATCAACGGGTACGGGGGTTTGGCTCAGAGACCCAGTACTTC.

A remark on this clonotype: The germline gene is not matched at one end of the junction; a read error may be the cause. This chain connects TRBV6-6 to TRBJ2-2; D gene uncertain. The CDR3 extends over 12 amino acids. Germline CDR1 and CDR2: MNHNY and SVGAGI (reference sequence). CDR3 residues: CASSFNIGELFF. CDR3 bases: TGTGCCAGCAGTTTCAACATCGGGGAGCTGTTTTTT.

This clonotype was found many times. This rearrangement joins TRBV4-2 to TRBJ2-7, with a possible D match to TRBD2 (5 bases). The CDR3 is made up of 12 amino acids. Germline V gene data show CDR1 as LGHNA and CDR2 as YNFKEQ. The V end lost 3 bases, the J end lost 4 bases, and 7 bases lay between the germline ends. The CDR3 region is CASSQPGYEQYF. CDR3 coding DNA: TGTGCCAGCAGCCAGCCGGGATACGAGCAGTACTTC.

This clonotype was found once. The rearrangement joins TRBV28 to TRBJ2-7; D possibly corresponds to TRBD2 (5 bases). Trimming cost V 6 bases and J 4 bases, with 16 bases left between them. CDR1 and CDR2 from the germline V gene are MDHEN and SYDVKM. This CDR3 is 14 amino acids long. In DNA form, the CDR3 reads TGTGCCAGCAGGGCCCACGGGAAGAATTACGAGCAGTACTTC. Translation: CASRAHGKNYEQYF.

For this clonotype: A much larger clone sits a single nucleotide away, making a read error possible. The chain combines TRBV6-2 or TRBV6-3 with TRBJ1-1; D gene ambiguous. The CDR3 loop spans 13 amino acids. Germline CDR1 reads MNHEY; CDR2 reads SVGEGT. The CDR3 coding sequence is TGTGTCAGCAGTTACAAGGGTAACACTGAAGCTTTCTTT. It codes for CVSSYKGNTEAFF.

A word on this clonotype: Germline is not matched at one junction end, which may reflect a read error. The CDR3 region has the DNA TGTGCCAGCCGCGAAAGAGAGGGCTCTGGAAACACCTTATATTTT. Its protein product is CASREREGSGNTLYF. The chain combines TRBV11-2 with TRBJ1-3; the D is unclear. The germline CDR1 and CDR2 sequences are SGHAT and FQNNGV. This CDR3 has 15 residues.

In this sample, this clonotype turned up once. One junction end does not reproduce the germline sequence, and a read error may be involved. The rearrangement uses TRBV29-1 and TRBJ2-3, with D tentatively TRBD1 or TRBD2 (5 bases each). CDR3 length equals 15 residues. CDR1 is SQVTM, CDR2 ANQGSEA, per germline. As DNA, the CDR3 is TGCAGTGTACCCACCTGGGGGACCTCCACAGATATGCAGTATTTT. This translates into CSVPTWGTSTDMQYF.

V is TRBV10-3 and J is TRBJ1-5, with TRBD1 identical over 8 bases. The CDR3 covers 14 residues. Per germline, CDR1 ENHRY and CDR2 SYGVKD. Trimming took 4 bases from V and 5 from J; bases not matched to a gene: 4. Here the CDR3 reads CAISGAGGYQPQHF. The CDR3 bases are TGTGCCATCAGTGGAGCAGGGGGCTATCAGCCCCAGCATTTT.

J is TRBJ2-2 and V is TRBV11-2; unclear D gene. From germline, CDR1 is SGHAT and CDR2 FQNNGV. The CDR3 runs to 14 residues. The V and J ends lost 2 bases and 7 bases respectively, with 11 bases between them. The CDR3 coding sequence is TGTGCCAGCAGCTTACTCACGTCATGCGGGGAGCTGTTTTTT. It translates to CASSLLTSCGELFF.

A remark on this clonotype: This may come from a read error, since a much larger clone is one base off. V and J are TRBV10-3 and TRBJ2-6, with a tentative D call TRBD2 (6 bases). Germline V gene lookup returns CDR1 ENHRY and CDR2 SYGVKD. There are 15 residues in the CDR3. CDR3 region: CAISRGSSGASVLTF. The CDR3 region has the DNA TGTGCCATCAGTCGGGGGAGCTCTGGGGCCAGCGTCCTGACTTTC.

Details on this clonotype: One junction end does not reproduce the germline sequence, and a read error may be involved. V gene TRBV29-1 combines with J gene TRBJ2-2; tentatively, D is TRBD1 (5 bases). The CDR3 sequence is 15 residues long. CDR1 is SQVTM, CDR2 ANQGSEA, per germline. CDR3 nucleotide sequence: TGCAGCGTTGATGCGCAGGGCGCGAACACCTGGGAGCTGTTTTTT. Its translation is CSVDAQGANTWELFF.

This clonotype was seen repeatedly, ten times or more. The chain employs TRBV6-1 and TRBJ2-2, with unresolved D. The germline V and J ends were trimmed by 6 bases and 3 bases, with 11 bases remaining between them. CDR1 is MNHNS, CDR2 SASEGT, per germline. The CDR3 runs to 14 residues. The CDR3 DNA reads as TGTGCCAGCAGGACCTCTTGGGACACCGGGGAGCTGTTTTTT. Translated: CASRTSWDTGELFF.